Sequencing of this T cell receptor (beta chain) was carried out in a study of blood T cell repertoires in COVID-19. At the level of the study: Acute-phase and convalescent COVID-19 samples originated in the United States, Italy and Spain. Nucleic acid was either cDNA or gDNA, and it came from T cells, B-cell-depleted T cells, or PBMCs.

CDR3 length: 15 amino acids. The germline CDR1 and CDR2 sequences are SGHTA and FQGNSA. V was clipped by 5 bases and J by 11 bases; unmatched bases: 9. Authors' processing steps: Amplification of reference gene primers provided the estimated nucleated cell counts. Only in-frame clones appear in the TCRdb table, and some are missing; sequencing was by immunoSEQ multiplex PCR. V and J calls plus clone size are reproduced from that table; the DNA served to infer D and trimming. The sample carries roughly 150,000 clones, around 84% recorded once. Input material: peripheral blood. The chain combines TRBV7-2 with TRBJ1-6, with 10 bases aligning to TRBD1. This clonotype originated in a woman aged 45-60 years with acute or convalescent COVID-19. CDR3 sequence reads: CASSAHRDRGPPLHF. The CDR3, as DNA: TGTGCCAGCAGCGCCCACCGGGACAGGGGTCCACCCCTCCACTTT.